The present entry profiles one TCR beta chain with its context. This CDR3 spans 17 amino acids. Germline lookup yields CDR1 SNHLY and CDR2 FYNNEI. V was pared by 7 bases and J by 6 bases, with 18 bases of the junction left unmatched. Produced via immunoSEQ multiplex PCR; TCRdb's table is partial and in-frame only. The sample includes tens of thousands of clones, 80% to 90% of them seen just once. This sample was included in a study of OX40 agonist ivuxolimab in advanced cancers. This TCR came from an adult with an advanced solid tumor such as melanoma, head and neck, liver or kidney cancer. This chain links TRBV2 with TRBJ2-7; TRBD2 agrees at 10 bases. The sequences come from CD4+ or CD8+ T cells sorted from blood, collected in a trial of the OX40 agonist ivuxolimab. The CDR3 region has the DNA TGTGCCAGCAAGACAGCTAGCGGGAGTGTCACTCTACGCGAGCAGTACTTC. Amino acids: CASKTASGSVTLREQYF.